These T cell receptor beta chains were read from a single sample in a study of radiation and T cells in renal cell carcinoma. Data came from immunoSEQ multiplex PCR; TCRdb stores just in-frame clones and leaves some out. The sample lists roughly 13,000 clones; just over 55% were seen once. This material consisted of tumor tissue, taken from a patient whose treatment was nephrectomy without radiotherapy. The receptors originated from a man aged 50-60 years with renal cell carcinoma. Each CDR3 is given with its conserved first and last residue. D genes are given only for firm matches. A row's size may be missing; if present it is once, few, many or a size class.

D,V,J,size,DNA,CDR3
NA,TRBV18,TRBJ2-2,few,TGTGCCAGCTCACCACGGACAGTGAACACCGGGGAGCTGTTTTTT,CASSPRTVNTGELFF
NA,TRBV5-1,TRBJ2-3,NA,TGCGCCAGCAGCTTGGAACGGACCACGACAGATACGCAGTATTTT,CASSLERTTTDTQYF
NA,TRBV10-3,TRBJ2-1,once,TGTGCCATCAGAGATAGCGGAACCCTCAATGAGCAGTTCTTC,CAIRDSGTLNEQFF
NA,TRBV25-1,TRBJ1-2,few,TGTGCCAGCAGTGAGGGGGGTAGGTATGGCTACACCTTC,CASSEGGRYGYTF
NA,TRBV5-4,TRBJ2-7,NA,TGTGCCAGCAGACCCTGGACAGAAAACTACGAGCAGTACTTC,CASRPWTENYEQYF
NA,TRBV6-1,TRBJ1-6,NA,TGTGCCAGCAGTGAAAACCCAATTGATTCACCCCTCCACTTT,CASSENPIDSPLHF
NA,TRBV10-3,TRBJ2-7,NA,TGTGCCATCAAGGGGGCTAGCGGATTTCGGGACGAGCAGTACTTC,CAIKGASGFRDEQYF
TRBD2,TRBV10-2,TRBJ2-3,once,TGCGCCAGCAGTGTCCCCACGCTAGCGGTGAGCACAGATACGCAGTATTTT,CASSVPTLAVSTDTQYF
NA,TRBV10-3,TRBJ1-1,NA,TGTGCCATCAGTGATTTAGTACAGTCGAACACTGAAGCTTTCTTT,CAISDLVQSNTEAFF
TRBD1,TRBV5-1,TRBJ1-1,NA,TGCGCCAGCAGCTGGACAGGGTGGGGCACTGAAGCTTTCTTT,CASSWTGWGTEAFF
NA,TRBV30,TRBJ1-2,once,TGTGCCTGGATGATCGACGGACACTATGGCTACACCTTC,CAWMIDGHYGYTF
NA,TRBV5-6,TRBJ2-1,NA,TGTGCCAGCAGCTCCGATCCTCGGGAGAATTTAAATGAGCAGTTCTTC,CASSSDPRENLNEQFF
NA,TRBV5-6,TRBJ2-7,NA,TGTGCCAGCAGCTACCAGCCGCAGGGGTCATACGAGCAGTACTTC,CASSYQPQGSYEQYF
TRBD2,TRBV27,TRBJ2-4,NA,TGTGCCAGCAGTTCGACTAGCGGGGGGGCGGGCATTCAGTACTTC,CASSSTSGGAGIQYF
NA,TRBV10-3,TRBJ2-2,NA,TGTGCCATCAGGCCACAAGTGAACACCGGGGAGCTGTTTTTT,CAIRPQVNTGELFF
NA,TRBV29-1,TRBJ1-2,NA,TGCAGCGTTGGGGACGGGGGCTACACCTTC,CSVGDGGYTF
NA,TRBV6-6,TRBJ2-7,NA,TGTGCCAGCAGTTATGGAGGGGTTGGAGACTACGAGCAGTACTTC,CASSYGGVGDYEQYF